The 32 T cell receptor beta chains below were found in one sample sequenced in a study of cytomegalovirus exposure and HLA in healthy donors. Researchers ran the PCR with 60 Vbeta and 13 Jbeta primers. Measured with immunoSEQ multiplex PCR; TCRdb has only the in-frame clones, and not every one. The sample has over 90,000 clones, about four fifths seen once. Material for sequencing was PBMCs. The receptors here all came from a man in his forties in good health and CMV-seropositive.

CDR3: CSVATSGGYYEQYF. The CDR3, as DNA: TGCAGCGTTGCTACTAGCGGGGGGTATTACGAGCAGTACTTC. V is TRBV29-1 and J is TRBJ2-7; 12 bases agree with TRBD2. The CDR3 covers 14 residues. Germline trimming cut 4 bases from V and 4 bases from J; bases unmatched to any gene: 5. Germline CDR1 is SQVTM and CDR2 is ANQGSEA.

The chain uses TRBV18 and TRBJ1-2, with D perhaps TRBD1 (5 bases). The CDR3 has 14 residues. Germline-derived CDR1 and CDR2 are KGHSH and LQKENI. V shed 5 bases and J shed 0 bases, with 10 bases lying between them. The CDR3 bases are TGTGCCAGCTCAAGGCCGGGGGCTAACTATGGCTACACCTTC. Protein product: CASSRPGANYGYTF.

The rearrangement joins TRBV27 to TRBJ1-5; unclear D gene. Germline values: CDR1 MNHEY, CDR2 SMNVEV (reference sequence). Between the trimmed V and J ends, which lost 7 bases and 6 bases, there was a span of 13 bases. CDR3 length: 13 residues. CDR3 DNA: TGTGCCAGCAAACCCCCCGGGGTTCAGCCCCAGCATTTT. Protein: CASKPPGVQPQHF.

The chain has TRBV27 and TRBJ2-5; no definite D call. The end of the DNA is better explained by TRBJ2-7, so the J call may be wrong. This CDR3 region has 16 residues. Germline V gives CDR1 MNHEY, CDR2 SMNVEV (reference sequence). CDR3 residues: CASSLSNSLKTYEQYF. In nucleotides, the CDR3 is TGTGCCAGCAGTTTATCTAACAGCCTCAAAACCTACGAGCAGTACTTC.

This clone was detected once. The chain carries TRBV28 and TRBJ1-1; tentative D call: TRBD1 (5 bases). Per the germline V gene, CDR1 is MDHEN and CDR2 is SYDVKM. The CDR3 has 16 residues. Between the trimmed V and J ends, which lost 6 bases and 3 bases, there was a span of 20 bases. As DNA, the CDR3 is TGTGCCAGCAGCTACGGGGGAGGGCGACGGGACACTGAAGCTTTCTTT. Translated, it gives CASSYGGGRRDTEAFF.

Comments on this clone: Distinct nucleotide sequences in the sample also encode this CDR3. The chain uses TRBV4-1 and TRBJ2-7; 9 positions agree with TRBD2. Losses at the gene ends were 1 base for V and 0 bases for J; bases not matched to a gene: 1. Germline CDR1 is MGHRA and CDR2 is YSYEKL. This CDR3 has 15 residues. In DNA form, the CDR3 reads TGCGCCAGCAGCCAAGGAGCGGGGGGCTCCTACGAGCAGTACTTC. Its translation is CASSQGAGGSYEQYF.

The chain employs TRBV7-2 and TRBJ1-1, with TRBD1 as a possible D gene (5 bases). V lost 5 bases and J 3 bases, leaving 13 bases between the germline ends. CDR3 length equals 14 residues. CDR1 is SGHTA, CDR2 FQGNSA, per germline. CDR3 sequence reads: CASSLGGEYTEAFF. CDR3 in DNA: TGTGCCAGCAGCCTCGGGGGAGAATACACTGAAGCTTTCTTT.

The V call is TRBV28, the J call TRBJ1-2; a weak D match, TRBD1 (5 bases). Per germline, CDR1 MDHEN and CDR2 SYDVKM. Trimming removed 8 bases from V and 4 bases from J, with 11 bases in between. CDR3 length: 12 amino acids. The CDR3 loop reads CASGPDIYGYTF. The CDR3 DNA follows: TGTGCCAGCGGCCCGGACATCTATGGCTACACCTTC.

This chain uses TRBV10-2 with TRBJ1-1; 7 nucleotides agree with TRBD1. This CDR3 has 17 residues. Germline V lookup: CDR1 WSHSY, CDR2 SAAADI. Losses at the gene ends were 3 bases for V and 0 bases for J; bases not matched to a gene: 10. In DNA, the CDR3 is TGCGCCAGCAGTGACCTTTTTAGGGGGCTAGTGAACACTGAAGCTTTCTTT. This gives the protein CASSDLFRGLVNTEAFF.

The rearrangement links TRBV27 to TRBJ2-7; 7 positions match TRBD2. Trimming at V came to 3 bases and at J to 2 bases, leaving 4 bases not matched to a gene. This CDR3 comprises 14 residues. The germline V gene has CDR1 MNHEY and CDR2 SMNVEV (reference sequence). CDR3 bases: TGTGCCAGCAGTTTTAGCGGGTCCCCCTACGAGCAGTACTTC. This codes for CASSFSGSPYEQYF.

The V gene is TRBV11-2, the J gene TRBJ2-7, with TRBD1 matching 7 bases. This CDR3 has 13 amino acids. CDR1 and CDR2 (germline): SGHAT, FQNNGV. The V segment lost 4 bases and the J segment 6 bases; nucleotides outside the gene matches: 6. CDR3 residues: CASSSHRGLEQYF. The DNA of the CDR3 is TGTGCCAGCAGCTCGCACAGGGGTCTCGAGCAGTACTTC.

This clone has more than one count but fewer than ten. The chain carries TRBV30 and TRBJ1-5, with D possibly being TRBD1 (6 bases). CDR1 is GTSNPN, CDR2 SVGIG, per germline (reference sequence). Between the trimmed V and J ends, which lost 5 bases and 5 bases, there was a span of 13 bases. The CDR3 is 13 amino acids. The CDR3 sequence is CAWEQGFDQPQHF. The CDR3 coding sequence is TGTGCCTGGGAACAGGGTTTCGATCAGCCCCAGCATTTT.

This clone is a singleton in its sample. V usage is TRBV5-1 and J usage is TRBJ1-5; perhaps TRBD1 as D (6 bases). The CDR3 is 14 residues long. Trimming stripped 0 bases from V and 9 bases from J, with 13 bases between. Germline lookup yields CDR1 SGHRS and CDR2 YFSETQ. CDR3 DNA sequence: TGCGCCAGCAGCTTGGAAGGGGGAGAAACGCCCCAGCATTTT. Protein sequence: CASSLEGGETPQHF.

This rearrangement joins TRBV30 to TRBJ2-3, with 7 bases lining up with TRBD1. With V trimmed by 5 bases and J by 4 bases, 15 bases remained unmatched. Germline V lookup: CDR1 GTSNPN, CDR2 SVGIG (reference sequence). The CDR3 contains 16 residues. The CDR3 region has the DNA TGTGCCTGGGGCATGGGACAGAACGTCGGCGCAGATACGCAGTATTTT. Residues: CAWGMGQNVGADTQYF.

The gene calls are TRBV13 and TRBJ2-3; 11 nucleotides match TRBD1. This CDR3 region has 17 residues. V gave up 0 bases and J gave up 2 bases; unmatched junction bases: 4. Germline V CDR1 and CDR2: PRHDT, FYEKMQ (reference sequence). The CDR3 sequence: CASSLGRDRGDTDTQYF. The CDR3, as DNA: TGTGCCAGCAGCTTAGGTCGGGACAGGGGGGACACAGATACGCAGTATTTT.

CDR3: CASSFGLAANTGELFF. The CDR3 nucleotides read TGTGCCAGCAGTTTCGGACTAGCGGCGAACACCGGGGAGCTGTTTTTT. The genes are TRBV28 and TRBJ2-2; 10 bases align to TRBD2. The CDR3 extends over 16 amino acids. Germline values: CDR1 MDHEN, CDR2 SYDVKM. V was clipped by 3 bases and J by 0 bases; unmatched bases: 1.

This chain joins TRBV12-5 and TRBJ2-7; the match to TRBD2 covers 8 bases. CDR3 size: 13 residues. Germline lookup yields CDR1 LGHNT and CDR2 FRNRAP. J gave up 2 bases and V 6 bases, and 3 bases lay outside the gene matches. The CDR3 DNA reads TGTGCTAGTGGGACCGGGGGGGCCTACGAGCAGTACTTC. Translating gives CASGTGGAYEQYF.

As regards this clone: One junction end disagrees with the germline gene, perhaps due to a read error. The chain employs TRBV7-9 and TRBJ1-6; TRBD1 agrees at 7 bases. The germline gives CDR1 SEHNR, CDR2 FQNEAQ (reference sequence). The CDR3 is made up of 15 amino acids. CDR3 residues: CSSSSQGTANSPLHF. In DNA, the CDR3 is TGTTCCAGCAGTTCTCAAGGGACAGCCAATTCACCCCTCCACTTT.

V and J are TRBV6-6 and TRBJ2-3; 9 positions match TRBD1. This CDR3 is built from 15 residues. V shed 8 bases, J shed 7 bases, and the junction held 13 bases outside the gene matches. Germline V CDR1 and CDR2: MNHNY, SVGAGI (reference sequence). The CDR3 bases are TGTGCCAGCCGAACCCGGGACAGGGATGGATATACGCAGTATTTT. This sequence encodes CASRTRDRDGYTQYF.

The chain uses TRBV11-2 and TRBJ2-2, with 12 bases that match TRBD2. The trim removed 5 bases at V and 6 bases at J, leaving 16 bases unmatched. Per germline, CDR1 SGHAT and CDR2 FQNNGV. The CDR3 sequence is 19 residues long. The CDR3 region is CASSVGVRGGLAGSGELFF. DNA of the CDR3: TGTGCCAGCAGCGTCGGGGTTCGGGGAGGACTAGCGGGATCCGGGGAGCTGTTTTTT.

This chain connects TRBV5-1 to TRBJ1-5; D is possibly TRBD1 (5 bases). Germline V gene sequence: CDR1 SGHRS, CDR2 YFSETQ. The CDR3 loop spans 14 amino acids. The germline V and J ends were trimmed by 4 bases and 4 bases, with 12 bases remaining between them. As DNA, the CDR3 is TGCGCCAGCAGCAAGGGGACTGATAATCAGCCCCAGCATTTT. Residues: CASSKGTDNQPQHF.

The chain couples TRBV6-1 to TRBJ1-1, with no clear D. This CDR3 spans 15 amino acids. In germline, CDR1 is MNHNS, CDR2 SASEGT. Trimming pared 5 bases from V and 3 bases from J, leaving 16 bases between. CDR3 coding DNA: TGTGCCAGCAGTCCGACGCGGTGGTACGACACTGAAGCTTTCTTT. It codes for CASSPTRWYDTEAFF.

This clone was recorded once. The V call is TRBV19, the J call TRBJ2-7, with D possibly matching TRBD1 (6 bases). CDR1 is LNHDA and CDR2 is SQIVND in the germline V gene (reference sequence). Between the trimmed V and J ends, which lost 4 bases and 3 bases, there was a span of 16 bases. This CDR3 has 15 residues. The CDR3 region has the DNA TGTGCCAGTAGTAGGGGGCCGGAAGGGCGCTACGAGCAGTACTTC. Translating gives CASSRGPEGRYEQYF.

The CDR3 coding sequence is TGTGCCAGCAGCTCGACTCGGCGGAGCGGAAACACCATATATTTT. It specifies CASSSTRRSGNTIYF. The chain uses TRBV5-6 and TRBJ1-3; D unresolved. This CDR3 comprises 15 residues. The V end lost 3 bases, the J end lost 4 bases, and 14 bases lay between the germline ends. Germline CDR1 SGHDT, CDR2 YYEEEE.

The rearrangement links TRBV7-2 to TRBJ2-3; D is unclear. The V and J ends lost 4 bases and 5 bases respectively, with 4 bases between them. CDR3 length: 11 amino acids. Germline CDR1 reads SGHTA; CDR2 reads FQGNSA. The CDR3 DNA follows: TGTGCCAGCAGCTCCCTAGATACGCAGTATTTT. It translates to CASSSLDTQYF.

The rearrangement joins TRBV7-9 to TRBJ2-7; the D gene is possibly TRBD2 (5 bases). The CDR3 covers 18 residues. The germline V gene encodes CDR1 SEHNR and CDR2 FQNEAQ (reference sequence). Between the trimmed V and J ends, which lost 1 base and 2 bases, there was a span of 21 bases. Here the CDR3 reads CASSLEASQAAVAYEQYF. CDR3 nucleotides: TGTGCCAGCAGCTTAGAGGCCTCGCAGGCAGCGGTCGCCTACGAGCAGTACTTC.

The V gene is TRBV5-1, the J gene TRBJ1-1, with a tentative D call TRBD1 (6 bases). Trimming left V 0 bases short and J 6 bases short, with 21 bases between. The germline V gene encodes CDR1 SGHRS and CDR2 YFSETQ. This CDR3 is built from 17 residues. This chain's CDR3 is CASSLEATGNPPAEAFF. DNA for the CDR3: TGCGCCAGCAGCTTGGAAGCCACAGGGAACCCACCCGCTGAAGCTTTCTTT. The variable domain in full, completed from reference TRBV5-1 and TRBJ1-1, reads KAGVTQTPRYLIKTRGQQVTLSCSPISGHRSVSWYQQTPGQGLQFLFEYFSETQRNKGNFPGRFSGRQFSNSRSEMNVSTLELGDSALYLCASSLEATGNPPAEAFFGQGTRLTVV.

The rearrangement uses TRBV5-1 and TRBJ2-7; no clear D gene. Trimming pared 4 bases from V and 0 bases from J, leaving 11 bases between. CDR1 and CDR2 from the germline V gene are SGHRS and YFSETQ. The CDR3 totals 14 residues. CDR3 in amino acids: CASSPSYGSYEQYF. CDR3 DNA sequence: TGCGCCAGCAGCCCCTCTTACGGCTCCTACGAGCAGTACTTC.

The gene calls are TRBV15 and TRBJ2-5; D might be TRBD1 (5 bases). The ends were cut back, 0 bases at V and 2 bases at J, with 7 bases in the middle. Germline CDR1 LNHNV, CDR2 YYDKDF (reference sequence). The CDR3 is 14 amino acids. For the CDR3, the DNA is TGTGCCACCAGCAGAGAGGACAAGCAAGAGACCCAGTACTTC. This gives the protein CATSREDKQETQYF.

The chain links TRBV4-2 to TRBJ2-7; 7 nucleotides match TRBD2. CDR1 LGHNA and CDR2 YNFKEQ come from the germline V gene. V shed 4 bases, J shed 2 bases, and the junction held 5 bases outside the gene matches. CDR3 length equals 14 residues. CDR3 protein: CASSPDAGAYEQYF. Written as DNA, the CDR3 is TGTGCCAGCAGCCCAGACGCGGGGGCCTACGAGCAGTACTTC.

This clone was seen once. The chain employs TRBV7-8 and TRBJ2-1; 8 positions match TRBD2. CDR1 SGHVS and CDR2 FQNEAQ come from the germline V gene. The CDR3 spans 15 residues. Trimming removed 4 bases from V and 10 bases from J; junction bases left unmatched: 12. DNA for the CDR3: TGTGCCAGCAGCTCGGGACTAGGTGAACGGGGGGAGCAGTTCTTC. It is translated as CASSSGLGERGEQFF.

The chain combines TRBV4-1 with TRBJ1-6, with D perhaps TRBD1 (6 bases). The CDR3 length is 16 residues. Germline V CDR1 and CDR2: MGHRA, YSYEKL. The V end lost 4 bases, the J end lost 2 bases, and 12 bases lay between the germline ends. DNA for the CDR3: TGCGCCAGCAGCCGGGGGCTCGGGGCCTATAATTCACCCCTCCACTTT. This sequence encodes CASSRGLGAYNSPLHF.